Detailed here is one TCR beta chain. The antigen is not known. The record originates from a study of cytomegalovirus exposure and HLA in healthy donors. The V gene's germline CDR1 is MNHEY and CDR2 SVGAGI. V was trimmed by 5 bases and J by 3 bases, leaving 16 bases between them. The CDR3 is 15 amino acids. Study conclusions and caveats: A classifier reportedly called cytomegalovirus status with high sensitivity and specificity. Sequencing artifact likely explains a cluster of highly shared sequence variants.

In the PCR, 60 Vbeta and 13 Jbeta primers were used. Libraries were prepared by immunoSEQ multiplex PCR; TCRdb keeps only in-frame clonotypes and omits some of them. The sample holds 50,000 to 55,000 clones, roughly 60% seen once. The receptor comes from a human donor in good health. The chain uses TRBV6-5 and TRBJ1-2; D is unclear. The sequencing sample was made of PBMCs. The CDR3 nucleotides are TGTGCCAGCAGTAATCCGGACCGCGGGCACTATGGCTACACCTTC. As protein: CASSNPDRGHYGYTF.